This entry is about one T cell receptor beta chain. This specimen comes from a study of shared clonotypes between healthy human individuals. Looking at the study overall: Three CD4 naive, three CD4 memory, two CD8 naive and one CD8 memory plate were used per donor.

Germline V gene data show CDR1 as MGHDK and CDR2 as SYGVNS. The V end was cut by 3 bases, the J end by 8 bases, with 7 bases between. The CDR3 totals 11 residues. Each sorted subset replicate got 200 ng genomic DNA, roughly 30,000 genomes. Using immunoSEQ multiplex PCR, the repertoire was profiled, and TCRdb retains in-frame clones only, with some absent. The sample includes 2 million to 2.5 million clones, under 95% of them seen just once. The V gene is TRBV25-1, the J gene TRBJ1-2; D not certain. The TCR comes from a man aged 18 to 29 in good health. Some clones in this sample may be carry-over from other donors' samples. The sample was naive CD4+ T cells from PBMCs. The subset is: CD45RA+ positively selected. The CDR3 DNA reads as TGTGCCAGCAGTGATTCTTTCGGCTACACCTTC. Amino acids: CASSDSFGYTF.